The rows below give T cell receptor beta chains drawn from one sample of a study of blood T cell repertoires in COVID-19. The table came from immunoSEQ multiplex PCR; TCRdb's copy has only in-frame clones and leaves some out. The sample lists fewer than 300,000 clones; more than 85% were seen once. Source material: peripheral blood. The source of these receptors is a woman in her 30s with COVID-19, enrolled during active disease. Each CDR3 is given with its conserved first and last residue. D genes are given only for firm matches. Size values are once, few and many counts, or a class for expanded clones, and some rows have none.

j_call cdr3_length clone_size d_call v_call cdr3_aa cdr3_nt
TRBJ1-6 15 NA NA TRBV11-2 CASSLDRASNSPLHF TGTGCCAGCAGCTTAGACAGGGCGAGTAATTCACCCCTCCACTTT
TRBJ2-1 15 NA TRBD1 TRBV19 CASSIVGQGTHEQFF TGTGCCAGTAGTATAGTGGGACAGGGGACCCATGAGCAGTTCTTC
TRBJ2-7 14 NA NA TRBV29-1 CSVARQAGSYEQYF TGCAGCGTTGCCCGGCAGGCAGGGTCCTACGAGCAGTACTTC
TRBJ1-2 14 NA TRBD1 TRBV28 CASSPAGGNYGYTF TGTGCCAGCAGTCCCGCAGGGGGCAACTATGGCTACACCTTC
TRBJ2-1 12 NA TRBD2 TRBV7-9 CASSSGLAGKFF TGTGCCAGCAGCTCAGGACTAGCGGGAAAGTTCTTC
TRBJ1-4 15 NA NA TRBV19 CASSNPGEGGEKLFF TGTGCCAGTAGCAACCCAGGGGAGGGTGGTGAAAAACTGTTTTTT
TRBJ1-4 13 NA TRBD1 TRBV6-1 CASSEGTGEKLFF TGTGCCAGCAGCGAAGGGACAGGGGAAAAACTGTTTTTT
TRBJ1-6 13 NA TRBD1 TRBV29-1 CSVGQGGNSPLHF TGCAGCGTTGGACAGGGTGGTAATTCACCCCTCCACTTT
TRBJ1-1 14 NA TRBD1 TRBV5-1 CASSSSGGNTEAFF TGCGCCAGCAGCTCTTCAGGGGGGAACACTGAAGCTTTCTTT
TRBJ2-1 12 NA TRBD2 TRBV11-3 CASSLKAGGLFF TGTGCCAGCAGCTTGAAAGCGGGAGGTCTGTTCTTC
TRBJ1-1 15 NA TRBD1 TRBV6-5 CASRFDPDRDTEAFF TGTGCCAGCAGATTTGACCCCGACAGGGACACTGAAGCTTTCTTT
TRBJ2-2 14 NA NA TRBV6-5 CASQAPLNTGELFF TGTGCCAGTCAGGCCCCGTTGAACACCGGGGAGCTGTTTTTT
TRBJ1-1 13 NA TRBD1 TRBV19 CASTLGTGLVAFF TGTGCCAGTACCCTCGGGACAGGGTTGGTGGCTTTCTTT
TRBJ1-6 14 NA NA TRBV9 CASSSQGGNSPLHF TGTGCCAGCAGCTCACAGGGTGGCAATTCACCCCTCCACTTT
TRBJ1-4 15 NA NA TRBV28 CASSPPGVPNEKLFF TGTGCCAGCAGTCCACCTGGAGTACCTAATGAAAAACTGTTTTTT
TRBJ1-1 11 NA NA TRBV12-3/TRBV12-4 CASSSTLVAFF TGTGCCAGCAGTTCGACTCTAGTAGCTTTCTTT
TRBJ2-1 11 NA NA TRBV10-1 CASGRDGEQFF TGCGCCAGCGGGCGGGACGGTGAGCAGTTCTTC
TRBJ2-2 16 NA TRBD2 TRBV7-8 CASSRTSGINTGELFF TGTGCCAGCAGCCGTACCAGCGGGATTAACACCGGGGAGCTGTTTTTT
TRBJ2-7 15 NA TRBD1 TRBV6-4 CASKGGRDRGYEQYF TGTGCCAGCAAGGGCGGCCGGGACAGGGGGTACGAGCAGTACTTC
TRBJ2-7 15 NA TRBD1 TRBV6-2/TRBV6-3 CASSLSRGNVYEQYF TGTGCCAGCAGTTTGTCCAGGGGGAATGTCTACGAGCAGTACTTC
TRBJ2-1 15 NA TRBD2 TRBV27 CASSLLAGSYNEQFF TGTGCCAGCAGTTTACTAGCGGGTTCCTACAATGAGCAGTTCTTC
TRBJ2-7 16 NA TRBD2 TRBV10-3 CAISDEASGRSYEQYF TGTGCCATCAGTGACGAAGCTAGCGGGCGCTCCTACGAGCAGTACTTC
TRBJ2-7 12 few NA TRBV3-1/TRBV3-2 CASSQARSEQYF TGTGCCAGCAGCCAAGCCAGAAGCGAGCAGTACTTC
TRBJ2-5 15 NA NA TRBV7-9 CASNPGRDYQETQYF TGTGCCAGCAACCCTGGACGGGATTACCAAGAGACCCAGTACTTC
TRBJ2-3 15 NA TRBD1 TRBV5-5 CASSGTGLGTDTQYF TGTGCCAGCAGCGGGACAGGGCTGGGCACAGATACGCAGTATTTT
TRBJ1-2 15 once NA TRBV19 CASSIAPEQGHGYTF TGTGCCAGTAGTATAGCTCCCGAACAGGGACATGGCTACACCTTC
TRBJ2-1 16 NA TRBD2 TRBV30 CAWRRVAGGPGNEQFF TGTGCCTGGAGGAGGGTAGCGGGAGGGCCAGGGAATGAGCAGTTCTTC
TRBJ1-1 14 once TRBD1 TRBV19 CASSIGDRATEAFF TGTGCCAGTAGTATAGGGGACAGGGCCACTGAAGCTTTCTTT
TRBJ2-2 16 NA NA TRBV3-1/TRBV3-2 CASSASGGTNTGELFF TGTGCCAGCAGCGCATCGGGCGGGACGAACACCGGGGAGCTGTTTTTT